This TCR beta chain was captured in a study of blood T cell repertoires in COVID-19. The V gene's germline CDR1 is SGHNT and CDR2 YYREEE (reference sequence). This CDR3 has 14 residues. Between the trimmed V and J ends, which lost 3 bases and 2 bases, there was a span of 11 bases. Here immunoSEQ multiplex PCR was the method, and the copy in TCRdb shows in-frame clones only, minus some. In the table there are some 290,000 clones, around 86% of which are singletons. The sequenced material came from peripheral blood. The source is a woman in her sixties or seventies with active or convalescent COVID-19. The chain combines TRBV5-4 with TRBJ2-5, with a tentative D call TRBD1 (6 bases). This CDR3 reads CASSYPGTQETQYF. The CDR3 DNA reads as TGTGCCAGCAGCTATCCCGGGACACAAGAGACCCAGTACTTC. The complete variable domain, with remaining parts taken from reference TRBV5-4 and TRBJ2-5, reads ETGVTQSPTHLIKTRGQQVTLRCSSQSGHNTVSWYQQALGQGPQFIFQYYREEENGRGNFPPRFSGLQFPNYSSELNVNALELDDSALYLCASSYPGTQETQYFGPGTRLLVL.